Here is one T cell receptor (beta chain) with its context. This entry comes from a study of T-cell reconstitution after alpha-beta-depleted transplantation in children. CDR3 length: 15 residues. V lost 6 bases, J lost 4 bases, and 7 bases stayed unmatched. This sample's TCRbeta library carried unique molecular identifier barcodes. TCRdb independently ran MiXCR on the PCR reads; one entry per CDR3 protein. The sample shows 490,000 or so distinct CDR3 sequences, about 12% of them seen only once. This TCR was sampled from a human donor who donated a stem cell graft to a child with combined immunodeficiency. Specimen: PBMCs from the stem cell graft donor, collected from the stem cell graft. V gene TRBV12-3 or TRBV12-4 combines with J gene TRBJ2-1, with 9 positions matching TRBD2. CDR3 sequence reads: CASSSSGAPYNEQFF. As DNA, the CDR3 is TGTGCCAGCAGCTCTAGCGGGGCCCCTTACAATGAGCAGTTCTTC.